This T cell receptor (beta chain) was observed in a study of blood T cell repertoires in COVID-19. Study background: There were acute and convalescent COVID-19 samples, and they came from the United States, Italy and Spain. Nucleic acid was either cDNA or gDNA, and it came from T cells, B-cell-depleted T cells, or PBMCs.

Study processing details: Reference gene primers were amplified, and this amplification served to estimate nucleated cell counts. The protocol was immunoSEQ multiplex PCR, while the TCRdb copy is restricted to in-frame clones and leaves out a portion. V, J and clone size are those of that table, while D and trimming were read from the DNA. The sample contains 200,000 to 250,000 clones, 70% to 90% of which appear only once. The source of this sequence is a woman aged 18 to 35 who had recovered from COVID-19. The material sequenced was peripheral blood.

CDR3 sequence: CASSISTDRAGTEAFF. CDR3 nucleotide sequence: TGTGCCAGCAGCATCTCCACGGACAGGGCGGGCACTGAAGCTTTCTTT. V and J are TRBV9 and TRBJ1-1; 8 nucleotides agree with TRBD1. The V gene's germline CDR1 is SGDLS and CDR2 YYNGEE. There are 16 residues in the CDR3. V was pared by 4 bases and J by 4 bases, with 12 bases of the junction left unmatched. Based on the CDR3 plus reference TRBV9 and TRBJ1-1, the full variable domain is DSGVTQTPKHLITATGQRVTLRCSPRSGDLSVYWYQQSLDQGLQFLIQYYNGEERAKGNILERFSAQQFPDLHSELNLSSLELGDSALYFCASSISTDRAGTEAFFGQGTRLTVV.